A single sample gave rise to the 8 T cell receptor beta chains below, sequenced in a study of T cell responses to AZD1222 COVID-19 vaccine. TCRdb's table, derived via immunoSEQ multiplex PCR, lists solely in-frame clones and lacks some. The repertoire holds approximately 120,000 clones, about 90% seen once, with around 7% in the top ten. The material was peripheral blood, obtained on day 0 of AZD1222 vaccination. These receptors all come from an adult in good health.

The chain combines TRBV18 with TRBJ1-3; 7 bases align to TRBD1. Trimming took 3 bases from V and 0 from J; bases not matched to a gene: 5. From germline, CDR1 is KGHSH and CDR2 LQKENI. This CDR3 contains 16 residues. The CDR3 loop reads CASSPLRDSSGNTIYF. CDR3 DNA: TGTGCCAGCTCACCTTTACGGGACAGCTCTGGAAACACCATATATTTT.

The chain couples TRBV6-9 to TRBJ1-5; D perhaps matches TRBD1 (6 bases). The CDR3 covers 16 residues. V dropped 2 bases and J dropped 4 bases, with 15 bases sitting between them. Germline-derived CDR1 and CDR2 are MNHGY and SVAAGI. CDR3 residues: CASSYREGVGNQPQHF. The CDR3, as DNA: TGTGCCAGCAGTTATCGGGAGGGGGTCGGGAATCAGCCCCAGCATTTT.

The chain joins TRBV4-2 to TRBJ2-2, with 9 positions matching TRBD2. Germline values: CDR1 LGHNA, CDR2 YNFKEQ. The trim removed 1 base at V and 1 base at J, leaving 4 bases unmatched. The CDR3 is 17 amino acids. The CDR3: CASSQGASGVNTGELFF. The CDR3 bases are TGTGCCAGCAGCCAAGGGGCTAGCGGGGTGAACACCGGGGAGCTGTTTTTT.

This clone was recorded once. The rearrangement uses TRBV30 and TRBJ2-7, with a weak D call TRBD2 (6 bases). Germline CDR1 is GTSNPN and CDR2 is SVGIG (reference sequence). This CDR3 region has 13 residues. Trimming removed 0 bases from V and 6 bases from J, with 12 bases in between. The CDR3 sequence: CAWSVQRAREQYF. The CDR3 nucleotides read TGTGCCTGGAGTGTCCAGCGGGCCCGCGAGCAGTACTTC.

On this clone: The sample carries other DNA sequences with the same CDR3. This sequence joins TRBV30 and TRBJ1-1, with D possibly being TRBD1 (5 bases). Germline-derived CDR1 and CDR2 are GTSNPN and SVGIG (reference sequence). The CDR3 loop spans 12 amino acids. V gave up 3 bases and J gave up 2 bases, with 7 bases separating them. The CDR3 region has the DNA TGTGCCTGGAGAGGGGAAAACACTGAAGCTTTCTTT. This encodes CAWRGENTEAFF.

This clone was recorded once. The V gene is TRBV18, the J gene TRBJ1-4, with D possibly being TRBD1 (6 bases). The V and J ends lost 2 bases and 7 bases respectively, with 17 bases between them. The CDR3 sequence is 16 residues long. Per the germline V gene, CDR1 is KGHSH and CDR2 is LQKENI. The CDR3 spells CASSPTASGVGEKLFF. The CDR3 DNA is TGTGCCAGCTCACCAACCGCCTCAGGGGTTGGTGAAAAACTGTTTTTT.

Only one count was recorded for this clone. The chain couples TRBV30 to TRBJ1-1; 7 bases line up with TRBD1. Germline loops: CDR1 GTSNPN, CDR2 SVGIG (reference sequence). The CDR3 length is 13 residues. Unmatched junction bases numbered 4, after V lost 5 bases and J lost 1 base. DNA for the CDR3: TGTGCCTGGGACAGGGCCGAGAACACTGAAGCTTTCTTT. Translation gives CAWDRAENTEAFF.

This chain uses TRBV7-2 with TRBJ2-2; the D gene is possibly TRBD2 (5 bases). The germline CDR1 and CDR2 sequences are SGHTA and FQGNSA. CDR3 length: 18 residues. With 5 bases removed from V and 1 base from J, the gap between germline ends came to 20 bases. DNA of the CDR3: TGTGCCAGCAGCCCCCGTGGGGTGCAGCGGAAGAACACCGGGGAGCTGTTTTTT. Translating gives CASSPRGVQRKNTGELFF.